The 9 T cell receptor beta chains below come from one sample, sequenced in a study of vaccination effects on CD4 cells after COVID-19. Cells that had been cultured for roughly ten days were the source of isolated CD4+ T cells. BNT162b2 vaccine or mRNA-1273 vaccine was given to participants in two doses. Antigen specificity for these receptors is unknown. Generated by immunoSEQ multiplex PCR, the TCRdb table keeps only in-frame clones and is missing some. The table lists about 66,000 clones, roughly 81% of them singletons. The sample was CD4+ T cells from PBMCs cultured without peptide, taken after COVID-19 vaccination. All receptors come from a human donor who received a COVID-19 vaccine.

The chain uses TRBV10-1 and TRBJ2-3; 9 bases align to TRBD1. This CDR3 comprises 13 residues. CDR1 and CDR2 (germline): WNHNN, SYGVQD (reference sequence). V was pared by 6 bases and J by 10 bases, with 8 bases of the junction left unmatched. CDR3 DNA sequence: TGCGCCAGCAGACCCGGGACAGGGTCTCCGCAGTATTTT. This gives the protein CASRPGTGSPQYF.

This clone showed up just a few times. The genes are TRBV19 and TRBJ2-2; 8 nucleotides agree with TRBD1. The V gene end was trimmed by 4 bases and the J gene end by 4 bases; junction bases not matched to a gene: 8. This CDR3 spans 16 amino acids. The V gene's germline CDR1 is LNHDA and CDR2 SQIVND (reference sequence). Here the CDR3 DNA reads TGTGCCAGTAGTAGGCGGACAGGGCAGGGCACCGGGGAGCTGTTTTTT. It translates to CASSRRTGQGTGELFF. The complete variable domain, with remaining parts taken from reference TRBV19 and TRBJ2-2, reads DGGITQSPKYLFRKEGQNVTLSCEQNLNHDAMYWYRQDPGQGLRLIYYSQIVNDFQKGDIAEGYSVSREKKESFPLTVTSAQKNPTAFYLCASSRRTGQGTGELFFGEGSRLTVL.

This chain links TRBV6-5 with TRBJ1-3, with no clear D. Trimming removed 2 bases at V and 3 bases at J, with 5 bases between. The V gene's germline CDR1 is MNHEY and CDR2 SVGAGI. The CDR3 has 13 amino acids. CDR3 nucleotide sequence: TGTGCCAGCAGTTACGCATATGGAAACACCATATATTTT. This sequence encodes CASSYAYGNTIYF.

For this clone: Other DNA variants within this sample encode the same CDR3. The chain joins TRBV5-1 to TRBJ2-2; perhaps D is TRBD1 or TRBD2 (6 bases each). The CDR3 consists of 15 residues. V was pared by 2 bases and J by 2 bases, with 10 bases between. Looked up from germline, CDR1 is SGHRS and CDR2 is YFSETQ. The CDR3 protein is CASSLGGGNTGELFF. CDR3 bases: TGCGCCAGCAGCTTAGGAGGGGGTAACACCGGGGAGCTGTTTTTT.

The V gene is TRBV6-1, the J gene TRBJ2-5, with D unclear. The CDR3 is 13 residues long. In germline, CDR1 is MNHNS, CDR2 SASEGT. V lost 2 bases and J lost 8, with 12 bases in between. The CDR3 bases are TGTGCCAGCAGTGAATCCCTGTTATTCACCCAGTACTTC. It specifies CASSESLLFTQYF.

The V gene is TRBV6-5, the J gene TRBJ1-2; 7 bases fit TRBD1. With V trimmed by 8 bases and J by 0 bases, 3 bases remained unmatched. Germline V gene lookup returns CDR1 MNHEY and CDR2 SVGAGI. The CDR3 contains 13 residues. The CDR3 nucleotides read TGTGCCAGCCGGGACAGCGCTAACTATGGCTACACCTTC. Protein product: CASRDSANYGYTF.

The rearrangement links TRBV7-2 to TRBJ2-7; 12 nucleotides align to TRBD2. J lost 4 bases, V lost 6 bases, and 10 bases had no gene match. Germline V gene data show CDR1 as SGHTA and CDR2 as FQGNSA. CDR3 size: 16 residues. The CDR3, as DNA: TGTGCCAGCAGTTTTAGGACTAGCGGGGTCTCTTACGAGCAGTACGTC. As protein: CASSFRTSGVSYEQYV.

In its sample, this clone was seen a few times. The CDR3 sequence: CASSLMAAGNTGELFF. CDR3 nucleotides: TGTGCCAGCAGTCTTATGGCTGCCGGTAACACCGGGGAGCTGTTTTTT. V usage is TRBV27 and J usage is TRBJ2-2, with D unresolved. This CDR3 region has 16 residues. Germline V gene sequence: CDR1 MNHEY, CDR2 SMNVEV (reference sequence). The V end was cut by 5 bases, the J end by 2 bases, with 15 bases between.

The chain links TRBV29-1 to TRBJ1-2; the match to TRBD1 covers 7 bases. The CDR3 covers 17 residues. Looked up from germline, CDR1 is SQVTM and CDR2 is ANQGSEA. Trimming removed 2 bases from V and 4 bases from J; junction bases left unmatched: 16. CDR3 sequence reads: CSVEIGLGQPSPYGYTF. The CDR3 nucleotides read TGCAGCGTTGAAATAGGCTTGGGACAGCCGAGCCCCTATGGCTACACCTTC.